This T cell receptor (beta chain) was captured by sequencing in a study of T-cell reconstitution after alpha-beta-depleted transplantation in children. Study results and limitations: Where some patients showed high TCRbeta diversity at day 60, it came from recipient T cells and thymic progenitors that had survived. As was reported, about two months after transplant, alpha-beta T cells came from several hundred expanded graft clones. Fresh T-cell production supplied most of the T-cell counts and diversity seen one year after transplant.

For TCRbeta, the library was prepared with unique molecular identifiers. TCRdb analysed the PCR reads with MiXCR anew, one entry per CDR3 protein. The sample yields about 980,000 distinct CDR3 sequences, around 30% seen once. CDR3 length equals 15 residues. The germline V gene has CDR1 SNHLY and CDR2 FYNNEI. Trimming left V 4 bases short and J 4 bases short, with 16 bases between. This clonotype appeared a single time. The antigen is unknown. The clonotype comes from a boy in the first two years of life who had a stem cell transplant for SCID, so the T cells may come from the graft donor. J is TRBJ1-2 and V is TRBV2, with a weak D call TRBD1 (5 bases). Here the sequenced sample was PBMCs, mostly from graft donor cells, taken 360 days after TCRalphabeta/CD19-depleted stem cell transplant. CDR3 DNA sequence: TGTGCCAGCAGTGTCGGATTGGGACCGGCCTATGGCTACACCTTC. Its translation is CASSVGLGPAYGYTF.